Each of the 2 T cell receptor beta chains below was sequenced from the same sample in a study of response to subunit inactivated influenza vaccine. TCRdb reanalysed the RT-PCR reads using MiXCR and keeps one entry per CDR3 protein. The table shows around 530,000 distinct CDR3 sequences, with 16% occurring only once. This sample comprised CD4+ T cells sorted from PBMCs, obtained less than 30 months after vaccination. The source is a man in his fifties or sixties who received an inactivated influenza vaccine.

CDR3 sequence: CASSPRSPGQSNDTQYF. DNA of the CDR3: TGTGCCAGCTCACCTCGTTCCCCGGGACAGTCAAACGATACGCAGTATTTT. This chain uses TRBV18 with TRBJ2-3; TRBD1 aligns across 7 bases. With 3 bases clipped from V and 6 bases from J, the junction kept 15 bases outside the gene matches. From germline, CDR1 is KGHSH and CDR2 LQKENI. This CDR3 is 17 amino acids long.

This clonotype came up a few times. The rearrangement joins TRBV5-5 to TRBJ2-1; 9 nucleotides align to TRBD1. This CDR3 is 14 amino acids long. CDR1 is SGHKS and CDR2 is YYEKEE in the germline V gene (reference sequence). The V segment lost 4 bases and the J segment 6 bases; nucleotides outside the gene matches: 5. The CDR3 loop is CASSLRQGVNEQFF. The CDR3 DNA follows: TGTGCCAGCAGCCTCCGACAGGGGGTCAATGAGCAGTTCTTC.